The 25 T cell receptor beta chains listed next were all sequenced from one sample in a study of T cell repertoires in cytomegalovirus infection. TCRdb re-derived calls from the reads in MiXCR, one entry per CDR3 protein. The sample gives 830,000 or so distinct CDR3 sequences, 32% of which show up once; around 12% is in the top ten. These TCRs' antigens remain unknown. Sequencing was performed on cultured CD8+ T cells from PBMCs, taken from culture after CMV antigen stimulation. The receptor set was obtained from a human donor in good health (CMV status not recorded). Some clones in this sample may be carry-over from other donors' samples.

The table lists this clonotype with a few counts. This chain joins TRBV4-3 and TRBJ2-3; D is perhaps TRBD2 (7 bases). Germline assignment: CDR1 LGHNA and CDR2 YSLEER. The CDR3 extends over 15 amino acids. V was shortened by 0 bases and J by 6 bases, with 13 bases between the two germline ends. The CDR3 DNA sequence: TGCGCCAGCAGCCAAGATGGGGGCGGGGGCGATACGCAGTATTTT. Its protein is CASSQDGGGGDTQYF.

The DNA of the CDR3 is TGTGCCAGCAGCTTCTTCCGGGGGGGGCAGAGCACCGGGGAGCTGTTTTTT. Its translation is CASSFFRGGQSTGELFF. The V gene is TRBV7-6, the J gene TRBJ2-2; 8 bases line up with TRBD2. Trimming at V came to 3 bases and at J to 4 bases, leaving 10 bases not matched to a gene. The germline CDR1 and CDR2 sequences are SGHVS and FNYEAQ. CDR3 length: 17 residues.

On this clonotype: Since no conserved phenylalanine or tryptophan closes the CDR3, a read error is the likely cause. This chain links TRBV7-7 with TRBJ2-7; D not resolved. Trimming removed 3 bases from V and 3 bases from J, with 3 bases in between. Germline assignment: CDR1 SSHAT and CDR2 FNYEAQ (reference sequence). CDR3 size: 11 residues. The CDR3 nucleotides read TGTGCCAGCAGCTTGCGCTACGAGCAGTACATC. Its protein product is CASSLRYEQYI.

Only a few counts were recorded for this clonotype. This rearrangement joins TRBV7-9 to TRBJ2-1, with a weak D call TRBD1 (6 bases). The germline V and J ends were trimmed by 5 bases and 7 bases, with 15 bases remaining between them. The CDR3 contains 14 residues. Germline V CDR1 and CDR2: SEHNR, FQNEAQ (reference sequence). The CDR3 loop is CASSITDSVNEQFF. The DNA for the CDR3 is TGTGCCAGCAGCATCACGGACAGCGTAAATGAGCAGTTCTTC.

The chain is built from TRBV28 and TRBJ1-5; D not certain. Germline assignment: CDR1 MDHEN and CDR2 SYDVKM. V lost 7 bases and J lost 6, with 10 bases in between. The CDR3 totals 12 residues. The CDR3 loop reads CASTMWAQPQHF. The CDR3, as DNA: TGTGCCAGCACCATGTGGGCTCAGCCCCAGCATTTT.

In its sample, this clonotype was seen a few times. J is TRBJ2-5 and V is TRBV2; D gene unclear. Between the trimmed V and J ends, which lost 5 bases and 1 base, there was a span of 14 bases. CDR1 is SNHLY, CDR2 FYNNEI, per germline. The CDR3 totals 15 residues. The CDR3: CASSTLGPPQETQYF. CDR3 coding DNA: TGTGCCAGCAGTACCCTAGGGCCCCCCCAAGAGACCCAGTACTTC.

The J gene is TRBJ1-5, the V gene TRBV7-9; 7 bases map to TRBD1. Germline V lookup: CDR1 SEHNR, CDR2 FQNEAQ (reference sequence). The CDR3 spans 16 residues. V lost 5 bases to trimming and J lost 1 base; unmatched junction nucleotides: 8. The CDR3 is CASSHTRGESNQPQHF. As DNA, the CDR3 is TGTGCCAGCAGCCACACCAGGGGGGAGAGCAATCAGCCCCAGCATTTT.

In this sample, this clonotype turned up many times. The rearrangement uses TRBV12-3 or TRBV12-4 and TRBJ2-7, with 10 bases matching TRBD1. V was pared by 5 bases and J by 5 bases, with 9 bases of the junction left unmatched. This CDR3 comprises 15 residues. The CDR3 region has the DNA TGTGCCAGCAGTCCGGAGACAGGGGGCTTTAACGAGCAGTACTTC. Amino acid sequence: CASSPETGGFNEQYF.

In its sample, this clonotype was seen a few times. The V gene is TRBV19, the J gene TRBJ1-2; 8 bases match TRBD1. The CDR3 loop spans 17 amino acids. Germline V gene lookup returns CDR1 LNHDA and CDR2 SQIVND (reference sequence). V lost 6 bases, J lost 5 bases, and 17 bases stayed unmatched. This CDR3 reads CASSPTGALHFLYGYTF. The CDR3 region has the DNA TGTGCCAGTAGCCCGACAGGGGCGCTACACTTCCTATATGGCTACACCTTC.

V usage is TRBV19 and J usage is TRBJ2-2, with 11 bases aligning to TRBD2. This CDR3 spans 14 amino acids. The germline CDR1 and CDR2 sequences are LNHDA and SQIVND (reference sequence). Trimming at V came to 4 bases and at J to 7 bases, leaving 2 bases not matched to a gene. The CDR3 loop reads CASSTGLAGGELFF. CDR3 coding DNA: TGTGCCAGTAGTACCGGACTAGCGGGCGGGGAGCTGTTTTTT.

As concerns this clonotype: A much larger clone sits a single nucleotide away, making a read error possible. The gene calls are TRBV7-4 and TRBJ1-2, with 8 bases that match TRBD1. The CDR3 loop spans 12 amino acids. CDR1 and CDR2 from the germline V gene are SGHVT and SQSDAQ. The CDR3 nucleotides are TGTACCAGCAGCCGGACAGGGAATGGCTACACCTTC. Residues: CTSSRTGNGYTF.

Only a few counts were recorded for this clonotype. V and J are TRBV7-8 and TRBJ2-3; no clear D gene. The CDR3 loop spans 14 amino acids. V gave up 8 bases and J gave up 3 bases, with 15 bases separating them. Germline assignment: CDR1 SGHVS and CDR2 FQNEAQ. The CDR3 DNA sequence: TGTGCCAGCTTATCCAACGCCGTGACAGATACGCAGTATTTT. Translated: CASLSNAVTDTQYF.

The CDR3 DNA sequence: TGCGCCAGCAGCCTCTATCTGGTGGGACCCTCCTCTGGGGCCAACGTCCTGACTTTC. The encoded protein is CASSLYLVGPSSGANVLTF. V usage is TRBV4-1 and J usage is TRBJ2-6; either TRBD1 or TRBD2 may fit D (5 bases each). This CDR3 spans 19 amino acids. The germline V gene has CDR1 MGHRA and CDR2 YSYEKL. V lost 4 bases to trimming and J lost 0 bases, with 19 bases between them.

The chain employs TRBV19 and TRBJ1-1; D is unresolved. From germline, CDR1 is LNHDA and CDR2 SQIVND (reference sequence). This CDR3 contains 13 residues. Trimming removed 5 bases from V and 4 bases from J, with 11 bases in between. CDR3 DNA sequence: TGTGCCAGTAGTCTCACGGAAACCACTGAAGCTTTCTTT. It translates to CASSLTETTEAFF.

Notes on this clonotype: Just one base apart from a much larger clone, this may be a read error. V usage is TRBV9 and J usage is TRBJ1-1; unclear D gene. The CDR3 is 13 residues long. V gave up 0 bases and J gave up 4 bases, with 7 bases separating them. In germline, CDR1 is SGDLS, CDR2 YYNGEE. This CDR3 reads CASSVGTVTEAFF. The CDR3 DNA is TGTGCCAGCAGCGTAGGGACGGTCACTGAAGCTTTCTTT.

This clonotype was seen just once. The chain employs TRBV19 and TRBJ1-1; tentative D call: TRBD1 (6 bases). The V end was cut by 3 bases, the J end by 3 bases, with 8 bases between. Germline V gene sequence: CDR1 LNHDA, CDR2 SQIVND (reference sequence). The CDR3 has 13 amino acids. CDR3 bases: TGTGCCAGTAGTATTACAGGGTACACTGAAGCTTTCTTT. Amino acid sequence: CASSITGYTEAFF.

Concerning this clonotype: A much larger clone differs from this one at a single base, so this may be a read error. The chain joins TRBV7-2 to TRBJ2-1, with TRBD2 matching 12 bases. The CDR3 spans 15 residues. CDR1 is SGHTA and CDR2 is FQGNSA in the germline V gene. V was pared by 8 bases and J by 10 bases, with 12 bases of the junction left unmatched. DNA of the CDR3: TGTGCCAGCGGTGGAACTAGCGGGGGGTCCCTCGAGCAGTTCTTC. This sequence encodes CASGGTSGGSLEQFF.

This clonotype was counted many times. The chain uses TRBV6-1 and TRBJ2-1; unclear D gene. This CDR3 is 15 amino acids long. Germline CDR1 reads MNHNS; CDR2 reads SASEGT. V was shortened by 1 base and J by 0 bases, with 7 bases between the two germline ends. Here the CDR3 DNA reads TGTGCCAGCAGTGAAGGGGGATCCTCCTACAATGAGCAGTTCTTC. Its translation: CASSEGGSSYNEQFF.

The V gene is TRBV6-6, the J gene TRBJ2-7; D might be TRBD1 (5 bases). Trimming pared 5 bases from V and 3 bases from J, leaving 14 bases between. CDR1 and CDR2 from the germline V gene are MNHNY and SVGAGI (reference sequence). The CDR3 consists of 14 residues. CDR3: CASSRQRGDYEQYV. CDR3 coding DNA: TGTGCCAGCAGTAGACAGCGTGGGGACTACGAGCAGTACGTC.

There are many counts of this clonotype. The chain has TRBV7-2 and TRBJ2-5; the match to TRBD2 covers 8 bases. CDR3 length: 16 amino acids. V lost 5 bases, J lost 1 base, and 9 bases stayed unmatched. The germline V gene encodes CDR1 SGHTA and CDR2 FQGNSA. The DNA for the CDR3 is TGTGCCAGCAGCAGTTGGCTAGCGGGCGTCCAAGAGACCCAGTACTTC. Translation gives CASSSWLAGVQETQYF.

V usage is TRBV5-6 and J usage is TRBJ2-1, with D uncertain. The CDR3 has 16 residues. V shed 0 bases and J shed 0 bases, with 10 bases lying between them. Germline lookup yields CDR1 SGHDT and CDR2 YYEEEE. CDR3 sequence (DNA): TGTGCCAGCAGCTTGGTGATCGAACGCTCCTACAATGAGCAGTTCTTC. Translated: CASSLVIERSYNEQFF.

The chain combines TRBV5-1 with TRBJ2-1; 7 bases agree with TRBD1. The CDR3 covers 19 residues. Unmatched junction bases numbered 17, after V lost 5 bases and J lost 0 bases. The germline V gene encodes CDR1 SGHRS and CDR2 YFSETQ. DNA for the CDR3: TGCGCCAGCAGGAGGACAGGAGCCCCACGCGAGAGCTCCTACAATGAGCAGTTCTTC. Its translation: CASRRTGAPRESSYNEQFF.

The chain has TRBV29-1 and TRBJ2-3; D is unclear. V was cut by 1 base and J by 0 bases, with 11 bases left in between. The germline gives CDR1 SQVTM, CDR2 ANQGSEA. This CDR3 is built from 15 residues. For the CDR3, the DNA is TGCAGCGTTGAAGGGGAACAGAAAAGCACAGATACGCAGTATTTT. This codes for CSVEGEQKSTDTQYF.

This clonotype was counted a few times. This rearrangement joins TRBV5-6 to TRBJ2-7, with D tentatively TRBD1 or TRBD2 (6 bases each). The germline V gene encodes CDR1 SGHDT and CDR2 YYEEEE. Trimming pared 0 bases from V and 1 base from J, leaving 20 bases between. The CDR3 runs 18 residues. The CDR3 DNA follows: TGTGCCAGCAGCTTGGACCGACTAGGGGGTTCCTTATCCTACGAGCAGTACGTC. This codes for CASSLDRLGGSLSYEQYV.

The rearrangement uses TRBV20-1 and TRBJ2-7; D unclear. The CDR3 sequence is 14 residues long. V was clipped by 6 bases and J by 0 bases, with 15 bases between them. Germline lookup yields CDR1 DFQATT and CDR2 SNEGSKA (reference sequence). The CDR3 protein is CSATADGYSYEQYF. Written as DNA, the CDR3 is TGCAGTGCCACCGCCGACGGGTACTCCTACGAGCAGTACTTC.